The T cell receptor (beta chain) described here comes from a study of T-cell memory formation after mild COVID-19. About the study: In these data, TCR clusters were largely donor specific.

V lost 9 bases and J lost 0; bases outside the gene matches: 10. The CDR3 loop spans 15 amino acids. CDR1 and CDR2 from the germline V gene are SNHLY and FYNNEI. TCRdb re-derived calls from the 5' RACE reads in MiXCR, one entry per CDR3 protein. The table lists about 140,000 distinct CDR3 sequences, 14% of them singletons. Overall study findings and caveats: Contracting clones from day 15 to 85 showed balanced CD4/CD8; later expanders favored CD4+.

This clonotype was recorded a few times. Antigen unknown. This clonotype originated in an adult woman who had mild COVID-19 (a few samples of this study predate the infection). Cell type and time point are not known. The sequenced material came from PBMCs or a T cell subset sorted from them (not recorded which). V and J are TRBV2 and TRBJ2-5, with TRBD1 matching 7 bases. The CDR3 sequence: CASTRVGGYQETQYF. The DNA for the CDR3 is TGTGCCAGTACCAGGGTAGGGGGCTACCAAGAGACCCAGTACTTC.